The 25 T cell receptor beta chains presented below share a single source sample, sequenced in a study of CD8+CD57+ T cells in acquired aplastic anemia. Patients picked for sequencing had shown CD8+CD57+ cell expansion detected by flow cytometry. Genomic DNA provided the template from which TCR beta VDJ and CDR3 profiles were obtained. MiXCR, applied by TCRdb to the reads, yields one record per CDR3 protein. The data contain roughly 120,000 distinct CDR3 sequences, under 60% of them singletons. The sequenced sample consisted of sorted CD4+, CD8+, or CD8+CD57+ T cells (not recorded which) from PBMCs. Every receptor here comes from a human donor with aplastic anemia.

V gene TRBV5-4 combines with J gene TRBJ1-1, with D hard to call. Deletions cut 1 base from V and 3 bases from J, with 10 bases between. This CDR3 region has 14 residues. Germline CDR1 reads SGHNT; CDR2 reads YYREEE (reference sequence). The CDR3 loop reads CASSLRPADTEAFF. The CDR3 DNA reads as TGTGCCAGCAGCTTGCGGCCAGCAGACACTGAAGCTTTCTTT.

This clonotype was counted a few times. This chain connects TRBV4-1 to TRBJ1-1; no clear D gene. Germline CDR1 and CDR2: MGHRA and YSYEKL. The CDR3 covers 11 residues. V was clipped by 4 bases and J by 7 bases, with 7 bases between them. This CDR3 reads CASSPGREAFF. Here the CDR3 DNA reads TGCGCCAGCAGCCCCGGGCGTGAAGCTTTCTTT.

This clonotype has a count of ten or more. V gene TRBV24-1 combines with J gene TRBJ2-1; no clear D. Germline lookup yields CDR1 KGHDR and CDR2 SFDVKD. V was clipped by 3 bases and J by 4 bases, with 9 bases between them. The CDR3 sequence is 14 residues long. The CDR3 region is CATSDPGRYNEQFF. In DNA form, the CDR3 reads TGTGCCACCAGTGATCCCGGACGGTACAATGAGCAGTTCTTC.

This chain connects TRBV27 to TRBJ2-7; 10 bases agree with TRBD1. The CDR3 sequence is 15 residues long. Germline V gene sequence: CDR1 MNHEY, CDR2 SMNVEV (reference sequence). The junction had 5 bases not matched to a gene; V was cut back by 2 bases and J by 4 bases. As DNA, the CDR3 is TGTGCCAGCAGTTTAGGGACAGGGGTTTCGTACGAGCAGTACTTC. It yields the protein CASSLGTGVSYEQYF.

Ten or more counts support this clonotype. The genes are TRBV2 and TRBJ1-1; weak D call: TRBD1 (6 bases). The CDR3 contains 13 residues. V gave up 3 bases and J gave up 3 bases, with 8 bases separating them. Germline lookup yields CDR1 SNHLY and CDR2 FYNNEI. The CDR3 sequence is CASSEGAYTEAFF. Written as DNA, the CDR3 is TGTGCCAGCAGTGAGGGGGCGTACACTGAAGCTTTCTTT.

In regard to this clonotype: The junction differs from germline at one of its ends, possibly a read error. The rearrangement uses TRBV19 and TRBJ2-5, with D possibly being TRBD1 or TRBD2 (5 bases each). Germline values: CDR1 LNHDA, CDR2 SQIVND (reference sequence). This CDR3 is built from 14 residues. CDR3 in amino acids: CANSGQGAWETQYF. CDR3 DNA: TGTGCCAATAGTGGCCAGGGAGCGTGGGAGACCCAGTACTTC. Based on the CDR3 plus reference TRBV19 and TRBJ2-5, the full variable domain is DGGITQSPKYLFRKEGQNVTLSCEQNLNHDAMYWYRQDPGQGLRLIYYSQIVNDFQKGDIAEGYSVSREKKESFPLTVTSAQKNPTAFYLCANSGQGAWETQYFGPGTRLLVL.

This clonotype was seen at least ten times. The chain has TRBV10-1 and TRBJ2-5; the match to TRBD2 covers 10 bases. CDR1 is WNHNN, CDR2 SYGVQD, per germline (reference sequence). The CDR3 loop spans 21 amino acids. V lost 0 bases, J lost 1 base, and 17 bases stayed unmatched. CDR3 region: CASSESTPRGIASGGQETQYF. In nucleotides, the CDR3 is TGCGCCAGCAGTGAGTCGACCCCTCGTGGAATAGCTAGCGGGGGCCAAGAGACCCAGTACTTC.

This clonotype was detected ten times or more. The chain is built from TRBV9 and TRBJ2-2; D is uncertain. Germline V gene sequence: CDR1 SGDLS, CDR2 YYNGEE. Between the trimmed V and J ends, which lost 9 bases and 6 bases, there was a span of 9 bases. The CDR3 has 11 residues. The CDR3 bases are TGTGCCACAGAAAGGTCCGGGGAGCTGTTTTTT. Translation gives CATERSGELFF.

The chain uses TRBV20-1 and TRBJ1-2, with a possible D match to TRBD1 (5 bases). The CDR3 is made up of 18 amino acids. Germline CDR1 reads DFQATT; CDR2 reads SNEGSKA (reference sequence). V was shortened by 0 bases and J by 7 bases, with 27 bases between the two germline ends. The CDR3 DNA reads as TGCAGTGCTAGAGATGAGGCCCTCCGAAACCGGCCTGGGGCTGGCTACACCTTC. Its protein is CSARDEALRNRPGAGYTF.

The count of this clonotype is one. The chain links TRBV19 to TRBJ1-1; D is possibly TRBD1 (6 bases). This CDR3 comprises 12 residues. Germline values: CDR1 LNHDA, CDR2 SQIVND (reference sequence). Deletions cut 10 bases from V and 3 bases from J, with 12 bases between. The CDR3 coding sequence is TGTGCCACCTCGGGGGGGCACACTGAAGCTTTCTTT. This gives the protein CATSGGHTEAFF.

Of note for this clonotype: The conserved final phenylalanine or tryptophan is absent from the CDR3, which likely points to a read error. Because the CDR3's place on the DNA is in doubt, the DNA is left out and the CDR3 is given as listed by TCRdb. V is TRBV24-1 and J is TRBJ2-1. The CDR3 has 8 residues if both end residues are counted. Germline lookup yields CDR1 KGHDR and CDR2 SFDVKD. The CDR3 sequence is CATSDFKE.

With regard to this clonotype: With a much larger clone just one base away, this may be a read error. No conserved phenylalanine or tryptophan is present at the end of the CDR3, so a read error is the likely explanation. The chain links TRBV19 to TRBJ2-7, with D possibly being TRBD2 (6 bases). Trimming stripped 5 bases from V and 1 base from J, with 15 bases between. CDR1 is LNHDA and CDR2 is SQIVND in the germline V gene (reference sequence). There are 15 residues in the CDR3. Here the CDR3 DNA reads TGTGCCAGTAGTTCGAGACTAGAAGCATCCTACGAGCAGTACTCC. Encoded protein: CASSSRLEASYEQYS.

The V gene is TRBV9, the J gene TRBJ2-7; D possibly uses TRBD1 or TRBD2 (6 bases each). Per the germline V gene, CDR1 is SGDLS and CDR2 is YYNGEE. V lost 5 bases, J lost 7 bases, and 16 bases lay in between. The CDR3 spans 13 residues. For the CDR3, the DNA is TGTGCCAGCAGTTTTACGGAGGGGGGTGAGCAGTACTTC. It specifies CASSFTEGGEQYF.

This clonotype showed up just once. The rearrangement joins TRBV2 to TRBJ2-1; 12 bases are shared with TRBD2. Germline CDR1 and CDR2: SNHLY and FYNNEI. The J segment lost 3 bases and the V segment lost 10 bases, leaving 4 bases of the junction unmatched. The CDR3 length is 14 residues. As DNA, the CDR3 is TGTGCCACCAGACTAGCGGGAGTCTACAATGAGCAGTTCTTC. Amino acids: CATRLAGVYNEQFF. Full variable domain (missing parts from reference TRBV2 and TRBJ2-1): EPEVTQTPSHQVTQMGQEVILRCVPISNHLYFYWYRQILGQKVEFLVSFYNNEISEKSEIFDDQFSVERPDGSNFTLKIRSTKLEDSAMYFCATRLAGVYNEQFFGPGTRLTVL.

This clonotype was counted at least ten times. This chain joins TRBV10-3 and TRBJ2-1, with 8 bases matching TRBD1. CDR3 length equals 15 residues. Trimming took 3 bases from V and 3 from J; bases not matched to a gene: 4. Germline assignment: CDR1 ENHRY and CDR2 SYGVKD. In DNA, the CDR3 is TGTGCCATCAGTGATTTGGACAGGGTCTACAATGAGCAGTTCTTC. Protein: CAISDLDRVYNEQFF.

The rearrangement uses TRBV5-4 and TRBJ1-2, with no clear D. The CDR3 loop spans 14 amino acids. Germline V CDR1 and CDR2: SGHNT, YYREEE (reference sequence). With 0 bases removed from V and 4 bases from J, the gap between germline ends came to 10 bases. CDR3 in DNA: TGTGCCAGCAGCTTGGAAGGGCCAATCTATGGCTACACCTTC. Translation: CASSLEGPIYGYTF.

The CDR3 reads CASSFEGPTNSPLHF. CDR3 nucleotide sequence: TGTGCCAGCAGTTTTGAGGGACCTACTAATTCACCCCTCCACTTT. This chain uses TRBV27 with TRBJ1-6; D may be TRBD1 (5 bases). Germline V gene sequence: CDR1 MNHEY, CDR2 SMNVEV (reference sequence). This CDR3 has 15 amino acids. The V and J ends lost 3 bases and 6 bases respectively, with 12 bases between them.

The chain joins TRBV11-2 to TRBJ2-5; D might be TRBD1 (6 bases). V dropped 7 bases and J dropped 2 bases, with 14 bases sitting between them. CDR3 length equals 14 residues. CDR1 and CDR2 (germline): SGHAT, FQNNGV. The chain's CDR3 is CASTGGQLQETQYF. DNA for the CDR3: TGTGCCAGCACCGGCGGACAGTTGCAAGAGACCCAGTACTTC.

This clonotype was found many times. The chain links TRBV5-1 to TRBJ2-7; 7 nucleotides line up with TRBD2. V gave up 4 bases and J gave up 2 bases; unmatched junction bases: 12. There are 16 residues in the CDR3. Germline V gives CDR1 SGHRS, CDR2 YFSETQ. Here the CDR3 DNA reads TGCGCCAGCAGCCAAAAAAGCGGGGAGTTCCCCTACGAGCAGTACTTC. Protein product: CASSQKSGEFPYEQYF. The complete variable domain, with remaining parts taken from reference TRBV5-1 and TRBJ2-7, reads KAGVTQTPRYLIKTRGQQVTLSCSPISGHRSVSWYQQTPGQGLQFLFEYFSETQRNKGNFPGRFSGRQFSNSRSEMNVSTLELGDSALYLCASSQKSGEFPYEQYFGPGTRLTVT.

V usage is TRBV29-1 and J usage is TRBJ2-5; tentative D call: TRBD2 (7 bases). V was cut by 1 base and J by 3 bases, with 18 bases left in between. The V gene's germline CDR1 is SQVTM and CDR2 ANQGSEA. CDR3 length equals 16 residues. The CDR3: CSVEAGGKRGKETQYF. The CDR3 DNA reads as TGCAGCGTTGAAGCGGGGGGCAAGAGGGGTAAAGAGACCCAGTACTTC.

This clonotype was found a few times. V usage is TRBV12-3 or TRBV12-4 and J usage is TRBJ2-5; no clear D gene. The CDR3 extends over 13 amino acids. Trimming removed 3 bases from V and 2 bases from J, with 7 bases in between. CDR3: CASSFRIQETQYF. The CDR3 DNA is TGTGCCAGCAGTTTCCGGATTCAAGAGACCCAGTACTTC.

The chain joins TRBV24-1 to TRBJ2-2; D may be TRBD2 (6 bases). CDR3 length equals 14 residues. Germline V gene sequence: CDR1 KGHDR, CDR2 SFDVKD. V was shortened by 4 bases and J by 6 bases, with 11 bases between the two germline ends. CDR3 region: CATSDGGGAGELFF. CDR3 DNA: TGTGCCACCAGTGACGGGGGAGGCGCCGGGGAGCTGTTTTTT.

The gene calls are TRBV11-1 and TRBJ2-3, with D perhaps matching TRBD2 (6 bases). Germline CDR1 SGHAT, CDR2 FQDESV (reference sequence). This CDR3 comprises 15 residues. V was pared by 5 bases and J by 4 bases, with 16 bases between. CDR3 sequence: CASSPTSGEADTQYF. As DNA, the CDR3 is TGTGCCAGCAGCCCAACCTCGGGGGAAGCAGATACGCAGTATTTT.

Points on this clonotype: A much larger clone differs from this one at a single base, so this may be a read error. V and J are TRBV2 and TRBJ1-2; D gene ambiguous. Germline CDR1 reads SNHLY; CDR2 reads FYNNEI. Trimming shortened V by 0 bases and J by 4 bases, and 9 bases separated the two germline ends. This CDR3 comprises 14 residues. CDR3 amino acids: CASSEAWGAYGYTF. The CDR3 DNA sequence: TGTGCCAGCAGTGAAGCGTGGGGAGCCTATGGCTACACCTTC.

The V call is TRBV5-6, the J call TRBJ1-3, with TRBD1 as a possible D gene (5 bases). CDR1 and CDR2 (germline): SGHDT, YYEEEE. The CDR3 has 15 amino acids. The V end lost 0 bases, the J end lost 0 bases, and 7 bases lay between the germline ends. The CDR3 sequence: CASSLGGSSGNTIYF. The CDR3 coding sequence is TGTGCCAGCAGCTTGGGGGGGAGCTCTGGAAACACCATATATTTT.